This T cell receptor beta chain derives from a study of graft-versus-host responses after intestinal transplantation. Assay used: immunoSEQ multiplex PCR; TCRdb lists only in-frame clones, some missing. The sample has 50,000 to 80,000 clones, 90% to 95% seen once; the top ten hold 1.7%. The CDR3 contains 15 residues. CDR1 is MDHEN, CDR2 SYDVKM, per germline. V gave up 3 bases and J gave up 5 bases, with 17 bases separating them. A word on this clone: The antigen remains unidentified.

The sample was unstimulated CD8+ T cells sorted from spleen or lymph node cells, taken before transplant. This clonotype was sampled from a human donor who was the organ donor for an intestinal transplant. This chain uses TRBV28 with TRBJ2-7, with D tentatively TRBD1 (5 bases). The CDR3: CASSFFVQGLDEQYF. CDR3 sequence (DNA): TGTGCCAGCAGTTTCTTCGTCCAGGGTTTGGACGAGCAGTACTTC.